These 16 T cell receptor beta chains were sequenced from one sample in a study of T cell repertoires in aging, cancer and after chemotherapy. The template was genomic DNA from peripheral blood, not RNA. Rearranged V-D-J TRB sequences were amplified with a mixed TRB-A/B primer pool. TCRdb reanalysed the multiplex PCR reads using MiXCR and keeps one entry per CDR3 protein. Of 15,000 to 20,000 distinct CDR3 sequences listed, around 40% are singletons. What was sequenced was blood. The receptors were sampled from a human donor with a solid tumor.

In this sample, this clonotype turned up a few times. The V and J genes are TRBV11-1 and TRBJ1-1, with a possible D match to TRBD1 (5 bases). V lost 5 bases and J lost 3, with 16 bases in between. CDR3 length equals 15 residues. Germline loops: CDR1 SGHAT, CDR2 FQDESV (reference sequence). CDR3 bases: TGTGCCAGCAGCCTCAATCAGGGAGGGTACACTGAAGCTTTCTTT. This sequence encodes CASSLNQGGYTEAFF.

The chain recombines TRBV12-3 or TRBV12-4 with TRBJ1-3; D gene uncertain. Trimming pared 5 bases from V and 1 base from J, leaving 9 bases between. The CDR3 is 14 residues long. CDR3 bases: TGTGCCAGCAGTAGCGCCGAATCTGGAAACACCATATATTTT. Translation gives CASSSAESGNTIYF.

CDR3 sequence: CASSLGSNQPQHF. Here the CDR3 DNA reads TGTGCCAGCTCACTGGGTAGCAATCAGCCCCAGCATTTT. The gene calls are TRBV18 and TRBJ1-5, with D unclear. V lost 4 bases and J lost 0, with 4 bases in between. The V gene's germline CDR1 is KGHSH and CDR2 LQKENI. The CDR3 is 13 amino acids.

This clonotype turned up a few times. The chain is built from TRBV18 and TRBJ2-6, with TRBD1 as a possible D gene (6 bases). CDR3 length equals 15 residues. With 3 bases removed from V and 0 bases from J, the gap between germline ends came to 6 bases. CDR1 and CDR2 (germline): KGHSH, LQKENI. Here the CDR3 DNA reads TGTGCCAGCTCACCGGACAGCTCTGGGGCCAACGTCCTGACTTTC. Its protein product is CASSPDSSGANVLTF.

The chain is built from TRBV5-1 and TRBJ2-3; tentatively, D is TRBD1 (5 bases). The CDR3 has 15 residues. The V gene's germline CDR1 is SGHRS and CDR2 YFSETQ. The germline V and J ends were trimmed by 6 bases and 3 bases, with 17 bases remaining between them. The CDR3 loop reads CASNTQGIPTDTQYF. The CDR3 DNA reads TGCGCCAGCAATACGCAGGGAATCCCTACAGATACGCAGTATTTT.

The V call is TRBV5-4, the J call TRBJ2-3; 9 nucleotides line up with TRBD2. The CDR3 sequence is 16 residues long. V trimming: 1 base; J trimming: 4 bases; junction bases outside the gene matches: 7. CDR1 and CDR2 from the germline V gene are SGHNT and YYREEE (reference sequence). Here the CDR3 reads CASSLKREVGADTQYF. In DNA, the CDR3 is TGTGCCAGCAGCTTGAAGCGGGAGGTGGGAGCAGATACGCAGTATTTT.

This clonotype was seen a few times. V usage is TRBV19 and J usage is TRBJ1-6, with D uncertain. The V gene's germline CDR1 is LNHDA and CDR2 SQIVND (reference sequence). CDR3 length: 16 amino acids. Trimming shortened V by 6 bases and J by 0 bases, and 12 bases separated the two germline ends. The DNA of the CDR3 is TGTGCCAGTAGCTACGAAATCAGCTCCTATAATTCACCCCTCCACTTT. Amino acids: CASSYEISSYNSPLHF.

This clonotype was counted a few times. V and J are TRBV6-1 and TRBJ2-1; maybe TRBD1 (6 bases). This CDR3 is built from 14 residues. Trimming took off 8 bases at V and 8 bases at J, with 19 bases between the two ends. CDR1 MNHNS and CDR2 SASEGT come from the germline V gene. CDR3: CASLGAGEVDEQFF. The CDR3 bases are TGTGCCAGCCTCGGGGCAGGGGAAGTCGATGAGCAGTTCTTC.

The chain recombines TRBV6-5 with TRBJ1-2, with 9 bases aligning to TRBD1. This CDR3 region has 14 residues. Germline V lookup: CDR1 MNHEY, CDR2 SVGAGI. J lost 7 bases, V lost 5 bases, and 8 bases had no gene match. The CDR3 region is CASSRDRAQSGYTF. The CDR3 DNA sequence: TGTGCCAGCAGTAGGGACAGGGCTCAGTCTGGCTACACCTTC.

This chain links TRBV5-1 with TRBJ1-3; TRBD1 agrees at 8 bases. Germline values: CDR1 SGHRS, CDR2 YFSETQ. Trimming took 6 bases from V and 7 from J; bases not matched to a gene: 12. The CDR3 covers 15 residues. CDR3 protein: CASKKTGGMDNTIYF. The CDR3 nucleotides read TGCGCCAGCAAGAAAACAGGGGGGATGGACAACACCATATATTTT.

The J gene is TRBJ1-6, the V gene TRBV7-9, with 10 bases lining up with TRBD1. The CDR3 contains 14 residues. Germline values: CDR1 SEHNR, CDR2 FQNEAQ (reference sequence). Trimming removed 6 bases from V and 10 bases from J; junction bases left unmatched: 6. The CDR3 DNA reads as TGTGCCAGCAGAGACAGGGGGCGTGGGTCACCCCTCCACTTT. Amino acid sequence: CASRDRGRGSPLHF. Filled out from reference TRBV7-9 and TRBJ1-6, the complete variable domain reads DTGVSQNPRHKITKRGQNVTFRCDPISEHNRLYWYRQTLGQGPEFLTYFQNEAQLEKSRLLSDRFSAERPKGSFSTLEIQRTEQGDSAMYLCASRDRGRGSPLHFGNGTRLTVT.

This chain uses TRBV11-1 with TRBJ2-1; 8 nucleotides agree with TRBD1. Germline V gene lookup returns CDR1 SGHAT and CDR2 FQDESV (reference sequence). The J segment lost 7 bases and the V segment lost 2 bases, leaving 10 bases of the junction unmatched. The CDR3 loop spans 16 amino acids. CDR3 coding DNA: TGTGCCAGCAGCTTATCTAGGCCGGACAGGGCTAATGAGCAGTTCTTC. Amino acids: CASSLSRPDRANEQFF.

This clonotype came up a few times. The chain is built from TRBV6-5 and TRBJ1-2; 10 nucleotides line up with TRBD1. The CDR3 length is 13 residues. V gave up 6 bases and J gave up 8 bases; unmatched junction bases: 6. CDR1 and CDR2 (germline): MNHEY, SVGAGI. The CDR3 DNA is TGTGCCAGCAGCAATGGACAGGGGGGCGGCTACACCTTC. Residues: CASSNGQGGGYTF.

The rearrangement links TRBV27 to TRBJ2-7; TRBD1 agrees at 9 bases. The length of the CDR3 is 14 residues. The germline V gene has CDR1 MNHEY and CDR2 SMNVEV (reference sequence). Losses at the gene ends were 1 base for V and 5 bases for J; bases not matched to a gene: 3. The CDR3 spells CASSLLGQGNEQYF. The CDR3 DNA reads TGTGCCAGCAGTTTATTGGGACAGGGTAACGAGCAGTACTTC.

The V call is TRBV6-4, the J call TRBJ1-6; D remains ambiguous. Germline V gives CDR1 MRHNA, CDR2 SNTAGT. This CDR3 region has 13 residues. V lost 6 bases, J lost 7 bases, and 10 bases lay in between. The CDR3 here is CASRPGRNSPLHF. DNA for the CDR3: TGTGCCAGCAGACCCGGAAGAAATTCACCCCTCCACTTT.

This chain uses TRBV6-1 with TRBJ1-5, with D unclear. Per the germline V gene, CDR1 is MNHNS and CDR2 is SASEGT. The CDR3 spans 13 residues. V lost 5 bases to trimming and J lost 4 bases, with 9 bases between them. The CDR3 reads CASSLDPNQPQHF. CDR3 coding DNA: TGTGCCAGCAGTCTGGACCCTAATCAGCCCCAGCATTTT.